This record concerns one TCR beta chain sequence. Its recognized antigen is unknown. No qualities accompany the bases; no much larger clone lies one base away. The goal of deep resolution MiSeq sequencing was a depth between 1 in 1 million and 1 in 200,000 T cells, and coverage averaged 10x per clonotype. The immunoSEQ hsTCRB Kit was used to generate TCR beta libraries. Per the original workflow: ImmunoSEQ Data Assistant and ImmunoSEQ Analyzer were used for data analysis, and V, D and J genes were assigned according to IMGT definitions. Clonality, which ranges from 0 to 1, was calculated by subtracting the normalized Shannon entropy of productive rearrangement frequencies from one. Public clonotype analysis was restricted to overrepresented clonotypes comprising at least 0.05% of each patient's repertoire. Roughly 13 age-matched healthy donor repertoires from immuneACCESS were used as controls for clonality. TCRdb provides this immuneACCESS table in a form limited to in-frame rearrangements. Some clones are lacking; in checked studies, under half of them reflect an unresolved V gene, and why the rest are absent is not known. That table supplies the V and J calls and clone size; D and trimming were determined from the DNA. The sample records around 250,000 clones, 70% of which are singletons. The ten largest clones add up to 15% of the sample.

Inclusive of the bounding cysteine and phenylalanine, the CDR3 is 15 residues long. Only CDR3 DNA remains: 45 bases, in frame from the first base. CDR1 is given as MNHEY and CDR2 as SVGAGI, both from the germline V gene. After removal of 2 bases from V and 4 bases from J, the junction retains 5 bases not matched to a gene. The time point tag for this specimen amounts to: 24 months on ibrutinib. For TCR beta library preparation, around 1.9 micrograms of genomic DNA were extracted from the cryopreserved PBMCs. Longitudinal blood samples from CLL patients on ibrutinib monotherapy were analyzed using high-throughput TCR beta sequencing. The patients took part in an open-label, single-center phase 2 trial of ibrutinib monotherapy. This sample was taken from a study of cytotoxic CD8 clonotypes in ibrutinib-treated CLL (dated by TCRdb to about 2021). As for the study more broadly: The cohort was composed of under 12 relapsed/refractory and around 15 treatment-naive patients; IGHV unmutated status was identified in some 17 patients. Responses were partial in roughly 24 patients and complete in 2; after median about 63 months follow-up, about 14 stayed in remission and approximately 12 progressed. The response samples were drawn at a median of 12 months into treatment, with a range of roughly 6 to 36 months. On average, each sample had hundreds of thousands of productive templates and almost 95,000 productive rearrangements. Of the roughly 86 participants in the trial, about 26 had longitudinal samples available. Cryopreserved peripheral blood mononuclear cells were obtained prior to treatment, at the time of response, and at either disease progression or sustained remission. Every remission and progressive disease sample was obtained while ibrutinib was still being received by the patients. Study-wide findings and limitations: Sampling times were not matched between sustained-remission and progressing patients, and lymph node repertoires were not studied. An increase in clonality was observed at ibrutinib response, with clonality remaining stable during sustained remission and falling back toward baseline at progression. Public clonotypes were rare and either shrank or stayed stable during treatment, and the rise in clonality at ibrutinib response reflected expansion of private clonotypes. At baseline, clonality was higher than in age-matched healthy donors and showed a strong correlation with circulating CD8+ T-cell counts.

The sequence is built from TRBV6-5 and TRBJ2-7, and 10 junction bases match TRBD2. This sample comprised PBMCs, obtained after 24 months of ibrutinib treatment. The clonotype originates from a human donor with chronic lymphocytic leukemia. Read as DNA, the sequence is TGTGCCAGCAGTTACGACCAGCGGGGGGGTTACGAGCAGTACTTC. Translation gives CASSYDQRGGYEQYF.